The rows below give T cell receptor beta chains drawn from one sample of a study of Graves' ophthalmopathy and Graves' hyperthyroidism. TCRdb itself ran the multiplex PCR reads through MiXCR, one entry per CDR3 protein. The table has about 210,000 distinct CDR3 sequences, around 30% seen once. The sequencing input was peripheral blood. The receptor set was obtained from a man between 45 and 60 years old with Graves' ophthalmopathy. CDR3s include the opening cysteine and the closing phenylalanine or tryptophan. The D gene is left open where the match is weak. Clone size appears in some rows only: once, few, many, or a class for an expanded clone.

j_call v_call clone_size d_call cdr3_aa cdr3_nt
TRBJ2-7 TRBV29-1 many NA CSVESGYEQYF TGCAGCGTTGAGAGCGGCTACGAGCAGTACTTC
TRBJ2-7 TRBV7-2 many TRBD1 CASSLVGQGASEQYF TGTGCCAGCAGCTTAGTGGGACAGGGGGCGTCCGAGCAGTACTTC
TRBJ1-2 TRBV7-2 NA NA CASTRPDGANYGYTF TGTGCCAGCACCAGACCGGACGGAGCTAACTATGGCTACACCTTC
TRBJ2-5 TRBV28 many NA CASSPRGGQETQYF TGTGCCAGCAGTCCCAGGGGGGGACAAGAGACCCAGTACTTC
TRBJ2-7 TRBV7-8 many TRBD2 CASSLFLRTELAGGFYEQYF TGTGCCAGCAGCTTATTTCTTCGGACTGAACTAGCGGGAGGGTTCTACGAGCAGTACTTC
TRBJ1-1 TRBV2 many NA CASSVATGRPEAFF TGTGCCAGCAGTGTAGCAACCGGGCGCCCTGAAGCTTTCTTT
TRBJ2-6 TRBV20-1 NA NA CSAREASGANVLTF TGCAGTGCTAGAGAAGCCTCTGGGGCCAACGTCCTGACTTTC
TRBJ1-1 TRBV12-3/TRBV12-4 NA NA CASSRAQNTEAFF TGTGCCAGCAGTCGTGCCCAGAACACTGAAGCTTTCTTT
TRBJ2-5 TRBV15 few TRBD2 CATTLTSGIEETQYF TGTGCCACCACCCTGACTAGCGGGATTGAAGAGACCCAGTACTTC
TRBJ1-1 TRBV27 NA NA CASRTGVLNTEAFF TGTGCCAGCAGGACCGGGGTCTTGAACACTGAAGCTTTCTTT
TRBJ2-2 TRBV7-9 many NA CASSLGADLTPGSCFF NA
TRBJ2-2 TRBV13 many NA CASSFETAGPTGELFF TGTGCCAGCAGCTTTGAAACGGCGGGGCCAACCGGGGAGCTGTTTTTT
TRBJ2-7 TRBV29-1 many NA CSVGTDLYEQYF TGCAGCGTTGGGACAGACCTTTACGAGCAGTACTTC
TRBJ1-1 TRBV19 many TRBD1 CASTREETGGTEAFF TGTGCCAGTACGAGGGAGGAGACAGGGGGAACTGAAGCTTTCTTT
TRBJ1-5 TRBV6-5 many NA CASSFDRLDQPQHF TGTGCCAGCAGTTTCGACAGACTAGATCAGCCCCAGCATTTT
TRBJ2-2 TRBV30 many NA CAWFHASTRAGELFF TGTGCCTGGTTCCACGCCTCGACTAGAGCCGGGGAGCTGTTTTTT
TRBJ2-7 TRBV18 NA TRBD1 CASSANRGEYEQYF TGTGCCAGCTCAGCGAACAGGGGGGAATACGAGCAGTACTTC
TRBJ1-6 TRBV6-5 many NA CASSYSGGDNSPLHF TGTGCCAGCAGTTATTCTGGGGGAGATAATTCACCCCTCCACTTT
TRBJ2-5 TRBV6-1 few NA CASSESGWRAGGGETQYF TGTGCCAGCAGTGAATCAGGGTGGCGGGCCGGAGGGGGAGAGACCCAGTACTTC
TRBJ2-2 TRBV9 many TRBD2 CASSSRLAKNTGELFF TGTGCCAGCAGTTCTCGACTAGCGAAGAACACCGGGGAGCTGTTTTTT
TRBJ2-5 TRBV28 many TRBD2 CATRGLAGVRETQYF TGTGCCACCAGAGGACTAGCGGGAGTGAGAGAGACCCAGTACTTC
TRBJ2-7 TRBV27 NA TRBD1 CASGRQGINYEQYF TGTGCCAGCGGACGACAGGGGATAAACTACGAGCAGTACTTC
TRBJ1-1 TRBV12-3/TRBV12-4 many TRBD1 CASSGRTGTGAEAFF TGTGCCAGCAGTGGCCGGACAGGGACTGGAGCTGAAGCTTTCTTT
TRBJ2-4 TRBV28 many NA CASSLTGKNIQYF TGTGCCAGCAGCCTGACAGGAAAAAACATTCAGTACTTC
TRBJ2-5 TRBV6-1 NA NA CASRPSGQQETQYF TGTGCCAGCAGGCCCTCTGGACAGCAAGAGACCCAGTACTTC
TRBJ1-1 TRBV7-2 many NA CASSNGAGNTEAFF TGTGCCAGCAGCAATGGGGCGGGGAACACTGAAGCTTTCTTT
TRBJ2-7 TRBV11-1 many TRBD2 CASSSTTPGLARFSYEQYF TGTGCCAGCAGCTCCACCACCCCGGGACTAGCGAGGTTCTCCTACGAGCAGTACTTC
TRBJ2-2 TRBV30 many NA CAGPAGHGELFF TGTGCCGGTCCCGCGGGTCACGGGGAGCTGTTTTTT
TRBJ1-1 TRBV10-2 many NA CASKLTGNTEAFF TGCGCCAGCAAGCTGACGGGGAACACTGAAGCTTTCTTT
TRBJ1-1 TRBV7-9 many NA CASTPPQPLMNTEAFF TGTGCCAGCACCCCCCCGCAGCCCTTAATGAACACTGAAGCTTTCTTT
TRBJ2-1 TRBV9 many TRBD2 CASSAGTSGKSEQFF TGTGCCAGCAGCGCCGGGACTAGCGGGAAAAGTGAGCAGTTCTTC
TRBJ1-1 TRBV7-2 NA NA CASSSPGQHREAFF TGTGCCAGCAGCTCACCAGGACAACACAGAGAAGCTTTCTTT
TRBJ2-7 TRBV28 many TRBD1 CASTSGTGLNEQYF TGTGCCAGCACCTCCGGGACAGGGCTGAACGAGCAGTACTTC
TRBJ2-3 TRBV11-2 many NA CASSPRTGVGTDTQYF TGTGCCAGCAGCCCCAGAACGGGGGTAGGCACAGATACGCAGTATTTT
TRBJ2-7 TRBV20-1 many NA CSASNSRDRTYEQYF TGCAGTGCTAGTAACAGCCGGGACCGAACCTACGAGCAGTACTTC
TRBJ2-7 TRBV13 NA NA CASSFSPVSARAYEQYF TGTGCCAGCAGCTTCTCACCCGTGTCCGCCAGAGCCTACGAGCAGTACTTC
TRBJ1-2 TRBV5-1 many NA CASSRGDGNYGYTF TGCGCCAGCAGCCGAGGGGACGGTAACTATGGCTACACCTTC
TRBJ2-7 TRBV6-5 NA TRBD2 CASSWTSHEQYF TGCGCCAGCAGTTGGACTAGTCACGAGCAGTACTTC
TRBJ2-7 TRBV12-3/TRBV12-4 many NA CASTDGSVGEQYF TGTGCCAGCACCGACGGGAGCGTGGGGGAGCAGTACTTC
TRBJ2-2 TRBV11-2 NA NA CASSLQTGLNTGELFF TGTGCCAGCAGCTTACAGACAGGCTTGAACACCGGGGAGCTGTTTTTT
TRBJ1-1 TRBV20-1 many TRBD1 CSAPRDSLNTEAFF TGCAGTGCTCCCCGGGACAGCCTAAACACTGAAGCTTTCTTT
TRBJ2-2 TRBV6-2/TRBV6-3 many NA CASSFLLTGELFF TGTGCCAGCAGTTTTCTTTTGACCGGGGAGCTGTTTTTT
TRBJ1-1 TRBV5-1 many NA CASSSDGRGWTEAFF TGCGCCAGCAGCTCCGACGGCAGGGGTTGGACTGAAGCTTTCTTT
TRBJ1-1 TRBV6-1 NA NA CASSEISGSSGAFF TGTGCCAGCAGTGAAATTTCGGGAAGTTCAGGAGCTTTCTTT
TRBJ1-1 TRBV12-3/TRBV12-4 many NA CASSFRYEAFF TGTGCCAGCAGTTTTCGATACGAGGCTTTCTTT
TRBJ2-7 TRBV2 many NA CASSEFGGGSYEQYF TGTGCCAGCAGTGAGTTTGGCGGTGGCTCCTACGAGCAGTACTTC
TRBJ2-3 TRBV12-3/TRBV12-4 many TRBD1 CASSRSTGADTQYF TGTGCCAGCAGCCGATCGACAGGGGCGGATACGCAGTATTTT
TRBJ2-5 TRBV6-1 many TRBD2 CASRKAGEETQYF TGTGCCAGCAGAAAAGCGGGAGAAGAGACCCAGTACTTC
TRBJ2-7 TRBV2 many TRBD2 CASSAPGLADYEQYF TGTGCCAGCAGTGCGCCGGGACTAGCGGACTACGAGCAGTACTTC
TRBJ2-7 TRBV6-2/TRBV6-3 many TRBD2 CASSYRGLAGGHEQYF TGTGCCAGCAGTTACCGCGGACTAGCGGGAGGGCACGAGCAGTACTTC
TRBJ2-7 TRBV29-1 many TRBD1 CSAAHRGSSYEQYF TGCAGCGCCGCACACAGGGGAAGCTCCTACGAGCAGTACTTC